Listed below are T cell receptor beta chains from one sample, sequenced in a study of OX40 agonist ivuxolimab in advanced cancers. TCRdb keeps only in-frame clones here, not all; method: immunoSEQ multiplex PCR. The profile shows 70,000 to 85,000 clones, 75% to 95% of them singletons. The sequences come from CD4+ or CD8+ T cells sorted from blood, collected in a trial of the OX40 agonist ivuxolimab. The receptors were sampled from an adult with an advanced solid tumor such as melanoma, head and neck, liver or kidney cancer. CDR3s include the opening cysteine and the closing phenylalanine or tryptophan. D genes are given only for firm matches. Some rows have no size entry. The others give once, few or many, or a class for an expanded clone.

J gene,V gene,clone size,D gene,CDR3 protein,CDR3 DNA
TRBJ1-2,TRBV4-3,-,-,CASSYRYGYTF,TGCGCCAGCAGCTATCGCTATGGCTACACCTTC
TRBJ1-2,TRBV4-1,-,TRBD1,CASSPGQGFGYTF,TGCGCCAGCAGCCCGGGACAGGGGTTTGGCTACACCTTC
TRBJ2-1,TRBV7-6,-,TRBD2,CASSLPPAGDYNEQFF,TGTGCCAGCAGCTTACCCCCAGCGGGAGATTACAATGAGCAGTTCTTC
TRBJ2-1,TRBV9,-,-,CASSVLGNGNEQFF,TGTGCCAGCAGCGTACTGGGGAATGGAAATGAGCAGTTCTTC
TRBJ2-7,TRBV27,once,TRBD1,CASSTGTGGKEQYF,TGTGCCAGCAGTACCGGGACAGGGGGGAAAGAGCAGTACTTC
TRBJ1-2,TRBV30,-,TRBD1,CAWTAGTGSNYLGYTF,TGTGCCTGGACCGCGGGGACAGGCAGTAACTATCTTGGCTACACCTTC
TRBJ2-1,TRBV11-2,-,-,CASSPSIGGTYNEQFF,TGTGCCAGCAGCCCCTCGATAGGAGGAACCTACAATGAGCAGTTCTTC
TRBJ2-1,TRBV27,-,TRBD2,CASSLSAGGYNEQFF,TGTGCCAGCAGTTTATCTGCGGGGGGGTACAATGAGCAGTTCTTC
TRBJ1-2,TRBV19,-,-,CASGIRRSGLDYGYTF,TGTGCCAGCGGGATCCGGCGGTCGGGCCTAGACTATGGCTACACCTTC
TRBJ1-2,TRBV6-1,-,-,CASLWSYGYTF,TGTGCGTCCCTGTGGAGCTATGGCTACACCTTC
TRBJ2-3,TRBV29-1,-,-,CSVDVEGDGDTQYF,TGCAGCGTTGATGTAGAGGGCGATGGAGATACGCAGTATTTT
TRBJ2-7,TRBV7-9,-,TRBD2,CASSLTSGNPYEQYF,TGTGCCAGCAGCTTAACCAGCGGGAACCCCTACGAGCAGTACTTC
TRBJ2-5,TRBV5-5,-,-,CASSFFGEETQYF,TGTGCCAGCAGCTTCTTTGGCGAAGAGACCCAGTACTTC
TRBJ2-1,TRBV5-1,-,TRBD2,CASSLRASGSSYNEQFF,TGCGCCAGCAGCTTGAGGGCTAGCGGGAGCTCCTACAATGAGCAGTTCTTC
TRBJ1-1,TRBV4-3,-,TRBD1,CASSDGTGNTEAFF,TGCGCCAGCAGCGATGGGACAGGGAACACTGAAGCTTTCTTT
TRBJ2-7,TRBV21-1,-,-,CASGSKAGDSYEQYF,TGTGCCAGCGGATCTAAGGCGGGGGACTCCTACGAGCAGTACTTC
TRBJ2-7,TRBV25-1,-,TRBD1,CASSTGPHEQYF,TGTGCCAGCTCGACAGGGCCCCACGAGCAGTACTTC
TRBJ1-2,TRBV4-3,-,-,CASSQSIQGAYGYTF,TGCGCCAGCAGCCAGTCCATACAGGGAGCCTATGGCTACACCTTC